These 14 T cell receptor beta chains originate from one sample sequenced in a study of shared clonotypes between healthy human individuals. TCRdb keeps only in-frame clones here, not all; method: immunoSEQ multiplex PCR. The data show about a million clones, 60% to 85% seen once. Sequencing used memory CD4+ T cells sorted from blood. As to subset: CD45RA-negative fraction. All receptors derive from a man in his late teens or twenties in good health.

This CDR3 reads CASSIVTAYSGNTIYF. In nucleotides, the CDR3 is TGTGCCAGTAGTATAGTAACGGCCTACTCTGGAAACACCATATATTTT. The chain has TRBV19 and TRBJ1-3; no definite D call. The ends were cut back, 1 base at V and 0 bases at J, with 10 bases in the middle. From germline, CDR1 is LNHDA and CDR2 SQIVND (reference sequence). The CDR3 contains 16 residues.

This rearrangement joins TRBV5-5 to TRBJ2-2; D is unresolved. The V end lost 0 bases, the J end lost 1 base, and 10 bases lay between the germline ends. Germline assignment: CDR1 SGHKS and CDR2 YYEKEE (reference sequence). There are 16 residues in the CDR3. CDR3 nucleotide sequence: TGTGCCAGCAGCTTGGGGCTGGAGATGAACACCGGGGAGCTGTTTTTT. Its translation: CASSLGLEMNTGELFF.

This chain links TRBV5-5 with TRBJ2-2; D might be TRBD2 (5 bases). Germline loops: CDR1 SGHKS, CDR2 YYEKEE (reference sequence). The CDR3 consists of 16 residues. V gave up 3 bases and J gave up 5 bases, with 17 bases separating them. CDR3 nucleotides: TGTGCCAGCAGCTCCCTCGCGCCCGGCGGGACCGGGGAGCTGTTTTTT. Translated, it gives CASSSLAPGGTGELFF.

The chain recombines TRBV21-1 with TRBJ2-7; TRBD2, the table's D call, lacks a check against the DNA. TRBV21-1 has pseudogene status. The CDR3 contains 15 residues. The CDR3 region is CASIHSGGPHYEQYF. The CDR3, as DNA: TGTGCCAGCATCCATTCCGGAGGACCCCACTACGAGCAGTACTTC.

This chain links TRBV19 with TRBJ2-1; 8 nucleotides agree with TRBD1. The length of the CDR3 is 16 residues. From germline, CDR1 is LNHDA and CDR2 SQIVND (reference sequence). Germline trimming cut 3 bases from V and 0 bases from J; bases unmatched to any gene: 4. DNA for the CDR3: TGTGCCAGTAGTATCTACAGGGGGAGCTCCTACAATGAGCAGTTCTTC. This translates into CASSIYRGSSYNEQFF.

The genes are TRBV14 and TRBJ2-1, with D possibly being TRBD1 (5 bases). Germline V gene lookup returns CDR1 SGHDN and CDR2 FVKESK. The ends were cut back, 1 base at V and 11 bases at J, with 12 bases in the middle. CDR3 size: 13 residues. The CDR3 DNA reads as TGTGCCAGCAGCCAAGTCCCCAGGGTAAAGCAGTTCTTC. Amino acids: CASSQVPRVKQFF.

The chain carries TRBV30 and TRBJ2-7; D is ambiguous. Trimming removed 6 bases at V and 3 bases at J, with 18 bases between. The CDR3 loop spans 14 amino acids. CDR1 GTSNPN and CDR2 SVGIG come from the germline V gene (reference sequence). CDR3 sequence (DNA): TGTGCCTGTTCGTGGAGTAGATCCTTCTACGAGCAGTACTTC. This translates into CACSWSRSFYEQYF.

The chain links TRBV7-2 to TRBJ2-2, with 8 bases lining up with TRBD2. With 1 base clipped from V and 0 bases from J, the junction kept 1 base outside the gene matches. CDR1 is SGHTA, CDR2 FQGNSA, per germline. The CDR3 sequence is 16 residues long. The CDR3 coding sequence is TGTGCCAGCAGCTTAGAAGCGGGGGCGAACACCGGGGAGCTGTTTTTT. Its protein is CASSLEAGANTGELFF.

In nucleotides, the CDR3 is TGTGCCAGCCGAGCGGGGGGCGGTGAGCAGTTCTTC. This translates into CASRAGGGEQFF. This chain uses TRBV6-1 with TRBJ2-1, with 9 bases fitting TRBD2. Germline assignment: CDR1 MNHNS and CDR2 SASEGT. The CDR3 is 12 residues long. With V trimmed by 8 bases and J by 9 bases, 5 bases remained unmatched.

A note on this clone: Additional DNA sequences in this sample encode the identical CDR3. This chain uses TRBV6-5 with TRBJ2-7; TRBD1 agrees at 9 bases. The CDR3 sequence is 13 residues long. The trim removed 5 bases at V and 3 bases at J, leaving 2 bases unmatched. Germline CDR1 is MNHEY and CDR2 is SVGAGI. The DNA for the CDR3 is TGTGCCAGCAGTGCGGACAGGGGCTACGAGCAGTACTTC. This codes for CASSADRGYEQYF.

The J gene is TRBJ2-3, the V gene TRBV12-5, with 7 bases that match TRBD1. Germline-derived CDR1 and CDR2 are LGHNT and FRNRAP. With 5 bases clipped from V and 2 bases from J, the junction kept 7 bases outside the gene matches. The CDR3 is 15 amino acids. CDR3 loop: CASGTGQGVTDTQYF. For the CDR3, the DNA is TGTGCTAGTGGTACGGGGCAGGGGGTCACAGATACGCAGTATTTT.

Of note for this clone: The sample has other DNA sequences that encode this CDR3 too. The gene calls are TRBV19 and TRBJ2-7; TRBD1 matches at 7 bases. The trim removed 5 bases at V and 2 bases at J, leaving 3 bases unmatched. This CDR3 has 13 residues. CDR1 is LNHDA and CDR2 is SQIVND in the germline V gene (reference sequence). As DNA, the CDR3 is TGTGCCAGTAGTCCCGACAGGGCCTACGAGCAGTACTTC. Protein product: CASSPDRAYEQYF.

This clone has only a few counts. The chain joins TRBV4-1 to TRBJ2-2, with D possibly being TRBD1 (5 bases). CDR1 MGHRA and CDR2 YSYEKL come from the germline V gene. The CDR3 consists of 15 residues. V lost 6 bases to trimming and J lost 0 bases, with 11 bases between them. This chain's CDR3 is CASSTGFSNTGELFF. Here the CDR3 DNA reads TGCGCCAGCAGTACAGGATTCTCGAACACCGGGGAGCTGTTTTTT.

This clone was observed many times. The CDR3 reads CASSAGGATNEKLFF. The CDR3 bases are TGTGCCAGCAGTGCGGGGGGTGCAACTAATGAAAAACTGTTTTTT. The J gene is TRBJ1-4, the V gene TRBV2; D is possibly TRBD1 (5 bases). V dropped 4 bases and J dropped 0 bases, with 9 bases sitting between them. Germline V CDR1 and CDR2: SNHLY, FYNNEI. This CDR3 comprises 15 residues.